Listed below are T cell receptor beta chains from one sample, sequenced in a study of T cells after yellow fever vaccination. One entry per CDR3 protein, called by TCRdb with MiXCR from the 5' RACE reads. The repertoire includes fewer than 150,000 distinct CDR3 sequences, about 7% of them detected once, and over 2.5% sits in the top ten. The source was CD4+ T cells sorted from PBMCs, collected 45 days after the first yellow fever vaccination. The receptors come from a man younger than 35 who received the YFV17D yellow fever vaccine. Each CDR3 is given with its conserved first and last residue. The D gene is left open where the match is weak. Clone size is shown for a subset of rows, as once, few, many or a class of expanded clone.

clone_size: -
d_call: -
j_call: TRBJ1-2
v_call: TRBV27
cdr3_nt: TGTGCCAGCAGACGGGGGACGGACTATGGCTACACCTTC
cdr3_aa: CASRRGTDYGYTF

clone_size: few
d_call: TRBD1
j_call: TRBJ1-2
v_call: TRBV20-1
cdr3_nt: TGCAGTGCTTCCGGGACAGGGAGCGGATTCAACTATGGCTACACCTTC
cdr3_aa: CSASGTGSGFNYGYTF

clone_size: many
d_call: TRBD2
j_call: TRBJ2-5
v_call: TRBV5-1
cdr3_nt: TGCGCCAGCAGACCAGGTTTGCGGGGGGGCGGAGGAGAGACCCAGTACTTC
cdr3_aa: CASRPGLRGGGGETQYF

clone_size: many
d_call: -
j_call: TRBJ2-3
v_call: TRBV5-1
cdr3_nt: TGCGCCAGCAGCTTGAGTGCTTCCCCCACAGATACGCAGTATTTT
cdr3_aa: CASSLSASPTDTQYF

clone_size: many
d_call: TRBD1
j_call: TRBJ2-3
v_call: TRBV29-1
cdr3_nt: TGCAGCGCCCGGGGACAGTTAAGCACAGATACGCAGTATTTT
cdr3_aa: CSARGQLSTDTQYF

clone_size: many
d_call: -
j_call: TRBJ2-1
v_call: TRBV5-1
cdr3_nt: TGCGCCAGCAGCCCAGGACGGGGTGACCGACTAAACAATGAGCAGTTCTTC
cdr3_aa: CASSPGRGDRLNNEQFF

clone_size: many
d_call: -
j_call: TRBJ2-4
v_call: TRBV5-1
cdr3_nt: TGCGCCAGCAGTTCTACTGCGGGATCTCAGAGCCACATTCAGTACTTC
cdr3_aa: CASSSTAGSQSHIQYF

clone_size: many
d_call: -
j_call: TRBJ1-5
v_call: TRBV5-1
cdr3_nt: TGCGCCAGCAGCTTGGGGACGGGCACCCATCAGCCCCAGCATTTT
cdr3_aa: CASSLGTGTHQPQHF

clone_size: many
d_call: -
j_call: TRBJ2-7
v_call: TRBV10-3
cdr3_nt: TGTGCCATCAGGGACAACAGGGTGCCCTACGAGCAGTACTTC
cdr3_aa: CAIRDNRVPYEQYF

clone_size: many
d_call: -
j_call: TRBJ1-1
v_call: TRBV6-5
cdr3_nt: TGTGCCAGCAGTCCCCAGCGGAGTTCTGAAGCTTTCTTT
cdr3_aa: CASSPQRSSEAFF

clone_size: many
d_call: -
j_call: TRBJ2-3
v_call: TRBV7-2
cdr3_nt: TGTGCCAGCAGGCTCACCTACGCAACAGATACGCAGTATTTT
cdr3_aa: CASRLTYATDTQYF

clone_size: many
d_call: TRBD2
j_call: TRBJ2-1
v_call: TRBV10-3
cdr3_nt: TGTGCCATCAGCCCGGGGGGAGCGGGTGGGGATGAGCAGTTCTTC
cdr3_aa: CAISPGGAGGDEQFF

clone_size: many
d_call: -
j_call: TRBJ2-2
v_call: TRBV2
cdr3_nt: TGTGCCAGCGGGGGTTGGGACACCGGGGAGCTGTTTTTT
cdr3_aa: CASGGWDTGELFF

clone_size: -
d_call: TRBD1
j_call: TRBJ1-5
v_call: TRBV15
cdr3_nt: TGTGCCACCAGCAGAATGTCTGGGGACAGAAATCAGCCCCAGCATTTT
cdr3_aa: CATSRMSGDRNQPQHF

clone_size: many
d_call: -
j_call: TRBJ2-7
v_call: TRBV5-1
cdr3_nt: TGCGCCAGCAGCTTGGTCGACGAGGAAGGCGAGCAGTACTTC
cdr3_aa: CASSLVDEEGEQYF

clone_size: many
d_call: TRBD1
j_call: TRBJ2-2
v_call: TRBV24-1
cdr3_nt: TGTGCCACCAGTGAACTAGGGACAGCTGCGAACACCGGGGAGCTGTTTTTT
cdr3_aa: CATSELGTAANTGELFF

clone_size: many
d_call: TRBD2
j_call: TRBJ2-2
v_call: TRBV7-9
cdr3_nt: TGTGCCAGCAGCTTTACTAGCGTCGGGGAGCTGTTTTTT
cdr3_aa: CASSFTSVGELFF

clone_size: few
d_call: -
j_call: TRBJ1-5
v_call: TRBV7-9
cdr3_nt: TGTGCCAGCAGCTTAGGGGTCGGGGTTCTTCAGCCCCAGCATTTT
cdr3_aa: CASSLGVGVLQPQHF

clone_size: many
d_call: TRBD2
j_call: TRBJ2-4
v_call: TRBV2
cdr3_nt: TGTGCCAGCAGTGATCGGGGGGACATTCAGTACTTC
cdr3_aa: CASSDRGDIQYF

clone_size: many
d_call: -
j_call: TRBJ2-3
v_call: TRBV5-1
cdr3_nt: TGCGCCAGCAGCGCCGGGACCAATACAGATACGCAGTATTTT
cdr3_aa: CASSAGTNTDTQYF

clone_size: many
d_call: -
j_call: TRBJ2-6
v_call: TRBV20-1
cdr3_nt: TGCAGTGCTAGCTCTGGGGCCAACGTCCTGACTTTC
cdr3_aa: CSASSGANVLTF

clone_size: many
d_call: -
j_call: TRBJ2-5
v_call: TRBV20-1
cdr3_nt: TGCAGTGCTTCCCCGGCTAGCGAGCGAGAGACCCAGTACTTC
cdr3_aa: CSASPASERETQYF

clone_size: many
d_call: TRBD2
j_call: TRBJ2-1
v_call: TRBV6-2/TRBV6-3
cdr3_nt: TGTGCCAGCAGTTACTTGCGGGGGGACTCCTACAATGAGCAGTTCTTC
cdr3_aa: CASSYLRGDSYNEQFF

clone_size: many
d_call: TRBD2
j_call: TRBJ2-2
v_call: TRBV7-2
cdr3_nt: TGTGCCAGCAGCTTAGGGGGAGGGTACACCGGGGAGCTGTTTTTT
cdr3_aa: CASSLGGGYTGELFF

clone_size: few
d_call: -
j_call: TRBJ1-1
v_call: TRBV5-1
cdr3_nt: TGCGCCAGCAGCTTGTTGGGGGCGGAGAGCACTGAAGCTTTCTTT
cdr3_aa: CASSLLGAESTEAFF

clone_size: many
d_call: -
j_call: TRBJ1-6
v_call: TRBV12-3/TRBV12-4
cdr3_nt: TGTGCCAGCAGTTGGACCCCAGGTTCACCCCTCCACTTT
cdr3_aa: CASSWTPGSPLHF

clone_size: few
d_call: TRBD2
j_call: TRBJ2-1
v_call: TRBV6-5
cdr3_nt: TGTGCCAGCAGGACCACCGGGACTAGGACCTACAATGAGCAGTTCTTC
cdr3_aa: CASRTTGTRTYNEQFF

clone_size: few
d_call: -
j_call: TRBJ1-5
v_call: TRBV12-3/TRBV12-4
cdr3_nt: TGTGCCAGCACCCTCGGGGGGGGAGGCAATCAGCCCCAGCATTTT
cdr3_aa: CASTLGGGGNQPQHF

clone_size: many
d_call: -
j_call: TRBJ2-1
v_call: TRBV5-5
cdr3_nt: TGTGCCAGCAGCCCGGACTCGAACAATGAGCAGTTCTTC
cdr3_aa: CASSPDSNNEQFF

clone_size: many
d_call: TRBD1
j_call: TRBJ2-1
v_call: TRBV12-3/TRBV12-4
cdr3_nt: TGTGCCAGCAGGACGGGGACAGGCATTTACAATGAGCAGTTCTTC
cdr3_aa: CASRTGTGIYNEQFF

clone_size: many
d_call: -
j_call: TRBJ2-6
v_call: TRBV6-2/TRBV6-3
cdr3_nt: TGTGCCAGCAGTTACACTAGGTTCCTCCTCTCTGGGGCCAACGTCCTGACTTTC
cdr3_aa: CASSYTRFLLSGANVLTF

clone_size: many
d_call: TRBD2
j_call: TRBJ2-3
v_call: TRBV10-3
cdr3_nt: TGTGCCATCAGTGACCTGACTAGCGGGGGCACAGATACGCAGTATTTT
cdr3_aa: CAISDLTSGGTDTQYF

clone_size: many
d_call: -
j_call: TRBJ1-6
v_call: TRBV24-1
cdr3_nt: TGTGCCGTCATACAGGGTGGAAATTCACCCCTCCACTTT
cdr3_aa: CAVIQGGNSPLHF

clone_size: many
d_call: -
j_call: TRBJ2-2
v_call: TRBV12-3/TRBV12-4
cdr3_nt: TGTGCCAGCAGTTTTCAGGGGCCCGGGGAGCTGTTTTTT
cdr3_aa: CASSFQGPGELFF

clone_size: many
d_call: TRBD1
j_call: TRBJ2-5
v_call: TRBV23-1
cdr3_nt: TGCGCCAGCAGTCAATCCGGGACAGGGAAAGGACAAGAGACCCAGTACTTC
cdr3_aa: CASSQSGTGKGQETQYF

clone_size: -
d_call: -
j_call: TRBJ2-7
v_call: TRBV6-1
cdr3_nt: TGTGCCAGCCTCAAGCGCGGAGTCGGGGGCGAGAAGTACTTC
cdr3_aa: CASLKRGVGGEKYF

clone_size: many
d_call: -
j_call: TRBJ2-3
v_call: TRBV5-1
cdr3_nt: TGCGCCAGCAGCCTGGAAACGGGCCGGTCAGATACGCAGTATTTT
cdr3_aa: CASSLETGRSDTQYF

clone_size: many
d_call: TRBD1
j_call: TRBJ1-1
v_call: TRBV6-2/TRBV6-3
cdr3_nt: TGTGCCAGCAGTTTACAGGGGGCGGTGACTGAAGCTTTCTTT
cdr3_aa: CASSLQGAVTEAFF

clone_size: many
d_call: TRBD1
j_call: TRBJ2-3
v_call: TRBV20-1
cdr3_nt: TGCAGTGCTAAACAGGGGTTCGGCACAGATACGCAGTATTTT
cdr3_aa: CSAKQGFGTDTQYF

clone_size: many
d_call: TRBD1
j_call: TRBJ2-3
v_call: TRBV15
cdr3_nt: TGTGCCACCAGCAGAAGCCCGGGACAGGGGGCCGCAGATACGCAGTATTTT
cdr3_aa: CATSRSPGQGAADTQYF

clone_size: many
d_call: TRBD2
j_call: TRBJ2-2
v_call: TRBV7-2
cdr3_nt: TGTGCCAGCAGCCACCGGGGACTAGCGGTGAACACCGGGGAGCTGTTTTTT
cdr3_aa: CASSHRGLAVNTGELFF

clone_size: -
d_call: -
j_call: TRBJ2-7
v_call: TRBV7-9
cdr3_nt: TGTGCCAGCAGCGCCCCGGGCAGCTCCTACGAGCAGTACTTC
cdr3_aa: CASSAPGSSYEQYF

clone_size: many
d_call: TRBD1
j_call: TRBJ1-1
v_call: TRBV9
cdr3_nt: TGTGCCAGCAGCCCAGTAGCGGGAACAGGGGAAGGGGAAGCTTTCTTT
cdr3_aa: CASSPVAGTGEGEAFF

clone_size: many
d_call: TRBD1
j_call: TRBJ1-6
v_call: TRBV7-3
cdr3_nt: TGTGCCAGCAGCTACAGGGGGGTGGATTCACCCCTCCACTTT
cdr3_aa: CASSYRGVDSPLHF

clone_size: many
d_call: -
j_call: TRBJ1-3
v_call: TRBV2
cdr3_nt: TGTGCCAGCACGCTCGAGGGAAACACCATATATTTT
cdr3_aa: CASTLEGNTIYF

clone_size: many
d_call: TRBD1
j_call: TRBJ2-2
v_call: TRBV6-5
cdr3_nt: TGTGCCAGCAGTTACTCCGGGACAGGGACCGGGGAGCTGTTTTTT
cdr3_aa: CASSYSGTGTGELFF